These 11 T cell receptor beta chains originate from one sample sequenced in a study of cytomegalovirus exposure and HLA in healthy donors. 60 Vbeta and 13 Jbeta primers were used in PCR. Clones were sequenced by immunoSEQ multiplex PCR, and TCRdb holds only the in-frame ones, with some missing. In the table there are around 150,000 clones, around three quarters of which are singletons. The specimen was PBMCs. These receptor sequences come from a man aged 40-49 years in good health and CMV-seropositive.

V and J are TRBV30 and TRBJ1-5; D is perhaps TRBD1 (5 bases). The CDR3 totals 13 residues. Looked up from germline, CDR1 is GTSNPN and CDR2 is SVGIG (reference sequence). Trimming took off 3 bases at V and 7 bases at J, with 13 bases between the two ends. The CDR3 sequence is CAWSGGNGQPQHF. The CDR3 DNA sequence: TGTGCCTGGAGCGGGGGGAATGGGCAGCCCCAGCATTTT.

This chain joins TRBV6-5 and TRBJ2-7, with a possible D match to TRBD1 (5 bases). The CDR3 contains 14 residues. Trimming stripped 0 bases from V and 3 bases from J, with 9 bases between. Germline CDR1 and CDR2: MNHEY and SVGAGI. CDR3 in amino acids: CASSYSRQNYEQYF. The CDR3 DNA sequence: TGTGCCAGCAGTTACTCGAGACAGAACTACGAGCAGTACTTC.

The chain links TRBV5-4 to TRBJ1-1; no firm D call. Germline V lookup: CDR1 SGHNT, CDR2 YYREEE (reference sequence). The CDR3 totals 15 residues. Trimming took off 1 base at V and 0 bases at J, with 10 bases between the two ends. CDR3 in amino acids: CASSLPSRLNTEAFF. Here the CDR3 DNA reads TGTGCCAGCAGCTTGCCGTCCAGGTTGAACACTGAAGCTTTCTTT. Full variable domain (remainder filled in from reference TRBV5-4 and TRBJ1-1): ETGVTQSPTHLIKTRGQQVTLRCSSQSGHNTVSWYQQALGQGPQFIFQYYREEENGRGNFPPRFSGLQFPNYSSELNVNALELDDSALYLCASSLPSRLNTEAFFGQGTRLTVV.

The rearrangement uses TRBV7-9 and TRBJ2-7, with D possibly being TRBD1 (6 bases). CDR3 length equals 15 residues. CDR1 and CDR2 from the germline V gene are SEHNR and FQNEAQ (reference sequence). Trimming cost V 5 bases and J 0 bases, with 14 bases left between them. The CDR3, as DNA: TGTGCCAGCAGCCAGGGGTCGGCCTTCTCCTACGAGCAGTACTTC. As protein: CASSQGSAFSYEQYF.

The genes are TRBV18 and TRBJ1-6; TRBD1 is a possible D gene (6 bases). The CDR3 has 16 residues. The germline CDR1 and CDR2 sequences are KGHSH and LQKENI. Trimming removed 1 base from V and 3 bases from J, with 10 bases in between. The CDR3 protein is CASSPLQGDYNSPLHF. The CDR3 DNA follows: TGTGCCAGCTCACCACTACAGGGTGACTATAATTCACCCCTCCACTTT. The whole variable domain, remainder taken from reference TRBV18 and TRBJ1-6, is NAGVMQNPRHLVRRRGQEARLRCSPMKGHSHVYWYRQLPEEGLKFMVYLQKENIIDESGMPKERFSAEFPKEGPSILRIQQVVRGDSAAYFCASSPLQGDYNSPLHFGNGTRLTVT.

This clone was detected a few times. This rearrangement joins TRBV9 to TRBJ1-4; 8 nucleotides align to TRBD1. Looked up from germline, CDR1 is SGDLS and CDR2 is YYNGEE. Trimming at V came to 0 bases and at J to 10 bases, leaving 8 bases not matched to a gene. This CDR3 region has 15 residues. This CDR3 reads CASSVADDRGGKLFF. CDR3 in DNA: TGTGCCAGCAGCGTAGCAGATGACAGGGGAGGAAAACTGTTTTTT.

The chain links TRBV15 to TRBJ1-4, with D possibly being TRBD1 (5 bases). In germline, CDR1 is LNHNV, CDR2 YYDKDF (reference sequence). Trimming took off 5 bases at V and 0 bases at J, with 16 bases between the two ends. CDR3 size: 17 residues. CDR3 sequence reads: CATSSPGWGATNEKLFF. CDR3 in DNA: TGTGCCACCAGCTCACCCGGTTGGGGGGCAACTAATGAAAAACTGTTTTTT. Filled out from reference TRBV15 and TRBJ1-4, the complete variable domain reads DAMVIQNPRYQVTQFGKPVTLSCSQTLNHNVMYWYQQKSSQAPKLLFHYYDKDFNNEADTPDNFQSRRPNTSFCFLDIRSPGLGDTAMYLCATSSPGWGATNEKLFFGSGTQLSVL.

The chain couples TRBV14 to TRBJ2-2, with 7 bases matching TRBD1. Germline trimming cut 4 bases from V and 2 bases from J; bases unmatched to any gene: 4. The CDR3 is 15 residues long. The germline V gene encodes CDR1 SGHDN and CDR2 FVKESK. The CDR3 region is CASSLRGINTGELFF. The DNA of the CDR3 is TGTGCCAGCAGCCTCAGGGGGATTAACACCGGGGAGCTGTTTTTT.

Only one count was recorded for this clone. This chain uses TRBV27 with TRBJ2-7, with D perhaps TRBD2 (6 bases). V was cut by 2 bases and J by 3 bases, with 17 bases left in between. The germline gives CDR1 MNHEY, CDR2 SMNVEV (reference sequence). This CDR3 is built from 16 residues. CDR3 amino acids: CASSLRSKGGLYEQYF. In DNA form, the CDR3 reads TGTGCCAGCAGTTTACGCTCCAAGGGAGGTCTCTACGAGCAGTACTTC.

This chain connects TRBV7-2 to TRBJ2-7, with 12 bases fitting TRBD2. This CDR3 has 15 residues. The trim removed 6 bases at V and 6 bases at J, leaving 9 bases unmatched. Germline loops: CDR1 SGHTA, CDR2 FQGNSA. CDR3 amino acids: CASRWGLAGGGEQYF. The CDR3 DNA reads TGTGCCAGCAGGTGGGGCCTAGCGGGAGGGGGCGAGCAGTACTTC. The whole variable domain, filled in from reference TRBV7-2 and TRBJ2-7, reads GAGVSQSPSNKVTEKGKDVELRCDPISGHTALYWYRQSLGQGLEFLIYFQGNSAPDKSGLPSDRFSAERTGGSVSTLTIQRTQQEDSAVYLCASRWGLAGGGEQYFGPGTRLTVT.

The chain carries TRBV5-1 and TRBJ1-2; the D gene is possibly TRBD1 (5 bases). Trimming took off 8 bases at V and 1 base at J, with 15 bases between the two ends. The CDR3 contains 14 residues. Germline V lookup: CDR1 SGHRS, CDR2 YFSETQ. The CDR3 DNA reads TGCGCCAGTAGACCGGGGGGGGATAACTATGGCTACACCTTC. It specifies CASRPGGDNYGYTF.